The T cell receptor beta chain described here comes from a study of blood T cell repertoires in COVID-19. Libraries were prepared by immunoSEQ multiplex PCR; TCRdb keeps only in-frame clonotypes and omits some of them. The sample contains around 200,000 clones, less than 90% of which appear only once. The germline V gene has CDR1 SGHDT and CDR2 YYEEEE. This CDR3 contains 14 residues. The V end was cut by 3 bases, the J end by 6 bases, with 16 bases between. The V gene is TRBV5-6, the J gene TRBJ2-7; D might be TRBD1 (6 bases). The receptor's source is a woman under 40 who had been exposed to COVID-19. The sample consisted of PBMCs or T cells enriched from blood (not recorded which). CDR3 coding DNA: TGTGCCAGCAGCTCCCCAGGGGAGCCGGGCGAGCAGTACTTC. Its protein is CASSSPGEPGEQYF.